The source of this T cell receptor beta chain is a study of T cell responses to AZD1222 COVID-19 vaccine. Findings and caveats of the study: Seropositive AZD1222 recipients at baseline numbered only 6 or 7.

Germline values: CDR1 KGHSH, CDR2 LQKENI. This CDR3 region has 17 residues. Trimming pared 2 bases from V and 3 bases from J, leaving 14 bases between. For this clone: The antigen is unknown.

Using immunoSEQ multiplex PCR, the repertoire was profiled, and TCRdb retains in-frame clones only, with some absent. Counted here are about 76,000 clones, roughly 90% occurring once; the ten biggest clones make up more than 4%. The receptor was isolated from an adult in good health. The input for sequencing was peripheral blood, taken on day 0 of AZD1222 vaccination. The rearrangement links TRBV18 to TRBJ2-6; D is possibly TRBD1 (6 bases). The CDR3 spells CASSPYTRTVGANVLTF. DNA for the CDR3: TGTGCCAGCTCACCATATACCCGGACAGTTGGGGCCAACGTCCTGACTTTC.